This T cell receptor beta chain was observed in a study of blood T cell repertoires in COVID-19. Study background: Samples representing acute and convalescent COVID-19 were sourced from the United States, Italy and Spain. Sources were T cells, B-cell-depleted T cells, or PBMCs; the material itself was cDNA or gDNA.

This clone was detected only a few times. Trimming took off 5 bases at V and 0 bases at J, with 4 bases between the two ends. Germline CDR1 is PRHDT and CDR2 is FYEKMQ (reference sequence). This CDR3 has 13 amino acids. Original data processing: Using reference gene primer amplification, nucleated cell counts were estimated. Some clones are missing from TCRdb's copy, which holds only in-frame ones; the method was immunoSEQ multiplex PCR. The V and J calls and clone size are taken from that table; D and trimming were inferred from the DNA. The profile shows more than 50,000 clones, roughly 68% of them singletons.

V is TRBV13 and J is TRBJ2-2; D is ambiguous. Source material: peripheral blood. The sequence was collected from a woman aged 80 or older with acute or convalescent COVID-19. CDR3 DNA sequence: TGTGCCAGCAGCGGAGCGAACACCGGGGAGCTGTTTTTT. This sequence encodes CASSGANTGELFF.